The present T cell receptor (beta chain) was sequenced within a study of T cell changes during pregnancy in multiple sclerosis (dated by TCRdb to the late 2010s). As for the study more broadly: In women with multiple sclerosis, the researchers looked at how the T cell repertoire shifted as pregnancy progressed.

On this clone itself: This clone's antigen is unknown. Base qualities are not recorded, but no much larger clone differs from it by a single base.

Counted from cysteine to phenylalanine, this CDR3 has 19 amino acids. Just the 57-base CDR3 DNA is kept, in frame starting at base 1. Looking up the germline V gene (reference sequence) yields CDR1 LNHDA and CDR2 SQIVND. The V end gives up 4 bases and the J end 2 bases, leaving 13 bases in the junction not matched to a gene. The protocol used for the library was the immunoSEQ multiplex PCR assay. The table was pulled from immuneACCESS by TCRdb, which kept in-frame rearrangements only. Such tables lose some clones; where checked, under half of the loss comes from unresolved V genes, and the rest has no known cause. The table for this sample lists about 110,000 clones; about 93% of them were counted only once. About 1.6% of the sample belongs to the ten largest clones.

The TCR sequence derives from a female donor with multiple sclerosis, enrolled in a pregnancy study. This specimen consisted of peripheral blood, obtained in the third trimester of pregnancy. In this chain, TRBV19 is recombined with TRBJ2-6; TRBD1 agrees with 8 junctional bases. The CDR3 in this case is CASSKPVTGVVAGANVLTF. The sequenced DNA: TGTGCCAGTAGTAAGCCAGTGACAGGGGTTGTTGCTGGGGCCAACGTCCTGACTTTC.